The 12 T cell receptor beta chains presented below share a single source sample, sequenced in a study of blood T cell repertoires in COVID-19. The assay was immunoSEQ multiplex PCR, and TCRdb's table has in-frame clones only and misses some. Of about 130,000 clones listed, almost 80% are singletons. The sequenced sample consisted of peripheral blood. These receptors all stem from a man in his sixties who had recovered from COVID-19.

J is TRBJ2-7 and V is TRBV6-5; TRBD2 matches 9 bases. Germline CDR1 and CDR2: MNHEY and SVGAGI. Losses at the gene ends were 6 bases for V and 3 bases for J; bases not matched to a gene: 9. The CDR3 is 15 amino acids. This chain's CDR3 is CASRDQTSGIYEQYF. The DNA for the CDR3 is TGTGCCAGCAGAGACCAGACTAGCGGAATCTACGAGCAGTACTTC.

The CDR3 loop is CASSGQGPYNEQFF. DNA for the CDR3: TGTGCCAGCAGCGGACAGGGGCCTTACAATGAGCAGTTCTTC. This chain uses TRBV11-1 with TRBJ2-1; 9 nucleotides agree with TRBD1. Unmatched junction bases numbered 3, after V lost 5 bases and J lost 4 bases. Germline V gene data show CDR1 as SGHAT and CDR2 as FQDESV (reference sequence). The CDR3 has 14 amino acids. The full variable domain, completed using reference TRBV11-1 and TRBJ2-1, is EAEVAQSPRYKITEKSQAVAFWCDPISGHATLYWYRQILGQGPELLVQFQDESVVDDSQLPKDRFSAERLKGVDSTLKIQPAELGDSAMYLCASSGQGPYNEQFFGPGTRLTVL.

This chain connects TRBV6-1 to TRBJ1-2, with D unclear. Deletions cut 6 bases from V and 2 bases from J, with 10 bases between. Per germline, CDR1 MNHNS and CDR2 SASEGT. The CDR3 runs 13 residues. The DNA of the CDR3 is TGTGCCAGCAGAGGACGGGAGAACTATGGCTACACCTTC. Encoded protein: CASRGRENYGYTF.

This clone has just a few counts. The V call is TRBV7-2, the J call TRBJ1-4; no clear D. V was trimmed by 1 base and J by 5 bases, leaving 5 bases between them. This CDR3 has 13 amino acids. Germline loops: CDR1 SGHTA, CDR2 FQGNSA. This CDR3 reads CASSLELNEKLFF. The CDR3 DNA reads as TGTGCCAGCAGCTTAGAACTGAATGAAAAACTGTTTTTT. Combining the CDR3 with reference TRBV7-2 and TRBJ1-4 gives the whole variable domain GAGVSQSPSNKVTEKGKDVELRCDPISGHTALYWYRQSLGQGLEFLIYFQGNSAPDKSGLPSDRFSAERTGGSVSTLTIQRTQQEDSAVYLCASSLELNEKLFFGSGTQLSVL.

The chain joins TRBV7-8 to TRBJ2-7, with 11 bases matching TRBD1. Germline-derived CDR1 and CDR2 are SGHVS and FQNEAQ. J lost 4 bases, V lost 8 bases, and 7 bases had no gene match. The CDR3 covers 14 residues. The CDR3 spells CASLGGQGGYEQYF. DNA for the CDR3: TGTGCCAGCCTGGGGGGACAGGGGGGTTACGAGCAGTACTTC.

This clone was detected only once. V gene TRBV23-1 combines with J gene TRBJ1-1; possible D gene TRBD1, 6 bases. TRBV23-1 is marked as an open reading frame, function uncertain. This CDR3 is 14 amino acids long. V lost 7 bases, J lost 5 bases, and 17 bases lay in between. As DNA, the CDR3 is TGCGCCAGCACTAGTCAACTACAGGGTACTGAAGCTTTCTTT. Amino acids: CASTSQLQGTEAFF.

CDR3 DNA: TGTGCCAGCAGCTCACGGCGGACAACCTCCCACACAGATACGCAGTATTTT. Translation gives CASSSRRTTSHTDTQYF. This chain connects TRBV7-2 to TRBJ2-3; a possible D gene is TRBD1 (5 bases). The CDR3 spans 17 residues. In germline, CDR1 is SGHTA, CDR2 FQGNSA. The germline V and J ends were trimmed by 4 bases and 2 bases, with 19 bases remaining between them.

The chain recombines TRBV6-1 with TRBJ1-4, with 9 bases aligning to TRBD1. CDR1 is MNHNS, CDR2 SASEGT, per germline. V lost 0 bases and J lost 5; bases outside the gene matches: 4. CDR3 length: 16 amino acids. Here the CDR3 DNA reads TGTGCCAGCAGTGAAGCGAAAGGACAGGGGAATGAAAAACTGTTTTTT. Protein: CASSEAKGQGNEKLFF.

The table lists this clone with a few counts. This chain joins TRBV11-3 and TRBJ1-3; D remains unclear. The V end lost 5 bases, the J end lost 0 bases, and 11 bases lay between the germline ends. Per germline, CDR1 SGHNT and CDR2 YENEEA. This CDR3 comprises 15 residues. CDR3 nucleotides: TGTGCCAGCAGCCGCTCGGGGAACTCTGGAAACACCATATATTTT. Protein product: CASSRSGNSGNTIYF. The full variable domain, rest sourced from reference TRBV11-3 and TRBJ1-3, is EAGVVQSPRYKIIEKKQPVAFWCNPISGHNTLYWYLQNLGQGPELLIRYENEEAVDDSQLPKDRFSAERLKGVDSTLKIQPAELGDSAVYLCASSRSGNSGNTIYFGEGSWLTVV.

This clone showed up just once. The CDR3 region is CATSRDDSTGQAYGYTF. The DNA for the CDR3 is TGTGCCACCAGCAGAGATGACTCGACAGGGCAGGCCTATGGCTACACCTTC. The chain links TRBV15 to TRBJ1-2; 7 bases match TRBD1. The V gene's germline CDR1 is LNHNV and CDR2 YYDKDF (reference sequence). This CDR3 is built from 17 residues. Trimming removed 0 bases from V and 4 bases from J; junction bases left unmatched: 11. Looking up the rest from reference TRBV15 and TRBJ1-2 gives the full variable domain: DAMVIQNPRYQVTQFGKPVTLSCSQTLNHNVMYWYQQKSSQAPKLLFHYYDKDFNNEADTPDNFQSRRPNTSFCFLDIRSPGLGDTAMYLCATSRDDSTGQAYGYTFGSGTRLTVV.

The rearrangement uses TRBV29-1 and TRBJ2-7, with 10 bases fitting TRBD1. CDR3 size: 12 residues. V lost 7 bases and J lost 6; bases outside the gene matches: 6. In germline, CDR1 is SQVTM, CDR2 ANQGSEA. The CDR3 sequence is CSAGTGDSEQYF. In nucleotides, the CDR3 is TGCAGCGCGGGGACAGGGGACAGCGAGCAGTACTTC.

The rearrangement links TRBV7-8 to TRBJ2-1, with 11 nucleotides matching TRBD1. CDR3 length equals 16 residues. Germline V gene lookup returns CDR1 SGHVS and CDR2 FQNEAQ. J gave up 6 bases and V 5 bases, and 9 bases lay outside the gene matches. CDR3 in amino acids: CASSPPGQGVFNEQFF. For the CDR3, the DNA is TGTGCCAGCAGCCCCCCGGGACAGGGGGTCTTCAATGAGCAGTTCTTC.